Shown below are 21 T cell receptor beta chains from a single sample sequenced in a study of shared T cell receptors in the human thymus. The assay was immunoSEQ multiplex PCR, and TCRdb's table has in-frame clones only and misses some. The sample lists approximately 490,000 clones, 78% occurring once. These same records also appear under a second study, on human thymus T cells.

The sequencing input was thymocytes. These receptor sequences come from a boy younger than two with a congenital heart defect.

The J gene is TRBJ1-2, the V gene TRBV27; tentatively, D is TRBD1 (5 bases). Germline assignment: CDR1 MNHEY and CDR2 SMNVEV (reference sequence). V shed 7 bases and J shed 10 bases, with 19 bases lying between them. There are 13 residues in the CDR3. The DNA of the CDR3 is TGTGCCAGCACTTCGCGGGTGGGGGGATACTACACCTTC. Its protein is CASTSRVGGYYTF.

The rearrangement links TRBV7-2 to TRBJ2-5; TRBD2 is a possible D gene (5 bases). In germline, CDR1 is SGHTA, CDR2 FQGNSA. V was pared by 1 base and J by 1 base, with 13 bases between. The CDR3 sequence is 16 residues long. The CDR3 is CASSLVLLGSQETQYF. In DNA, the CDR3 is TGTGCCAGCAGCTTAGTTTTACTAGGGAGCCAAGAGACCCAGTACTTC.

The chain combines TRBV11-3 with TRBJ2-5; 8 bases are shared with TRBD2. V lost 3 bases to trimming and J lost 0 bases; unmatched junction nucleotides: 12. From germline, CDR1 is SGHNT and CDR2 YENEEA. The CDR3 totals 18 residues. Here the CDR3 DNA reads TGTGCCAGCAGCTTGCACTCCCCAGCGGGAGAGAACCAAGAGACCCAGTACTTC. This encodes CASSLHSPAGENQETQYF.

This chain uses TRBV6-1 with TRBJ2-7, with 10 bases identical to TRBD1. V shed 4 bases and J 5 bases; nucleotides not matched to a gene: 11. The CDR3 consists of 16 residues. Germline loops: CDR1 MNHNS, CDR2 SASEGT. In nucleotides, the CDR3 is TGTGCCAGCAGTGCAAAACCGGGACAGGGGTCTCACGAGCAGTACTTC. Translation gives CASSAKPGQGSHEQYF.

This chain uses TRBV7-6 with TRBJ2-7, with a weak D call TRBD2 (5 bases). V was trimmed by 1 base and J by 0 bases, leaving 13 bases between them. The CDR3 totals 16 residues. Per the germline V gene, CDR1 is SGHVS and CDR2 is FNYEAQ. Written as DNA, the CDR3 is TGTGCCAGCAGCTTAGGAGCTAGCCGAACCTCCTACGAGCAGTACTTC. This gives the protein CASSLGASRTSYEQYF.

The genes are TRBV7-2 and TRBJ2-5; the D gene is possibly TRBD1 (6 bases). CDR3 size: 16 residues. Germline CDR1 SGHTA, CDR2 FQGNSA. V was pared by 1 base and J by 5 bases, with 17 bases between. CDR3 in amino acids: CASSLVLDTGPETQYF. CDR3 DNA: TGTGCCAGCAGCTTAGTACTGGACACAGGGCCGGAGACCCAGTACTTC.

The genes are TRBV10-1 and TRBJ2-1, with D possibly TRBD2 on 5 matching bases. The CDR3 is 14 amino acids. Germline-derived CDR1 and CDR2 are WNHNN and SYGVQD (reference sequence). V gave up 4 bases and J gave up 7 bases, with 14 bases separating them. The CDR3 nucleotides read TGCGCCAGCAGTGCCAGCGGCCCTAGGAATGAGCAGTTCTTC. Protein product: CASSASGPRNEQFF.

V is TRBV6-1 and J is TRBJ2-3; 15 bases are shared with TRBD2. The germline CDR1 and CDR2 sequences are MNHNS and SASEGT. The CDR3 length is 18 residues. V lost 4 bases and J lost 3; bases outside the gene matches: 8. The CDR3 DNA sequence: TGTGCCAGCAGTGGGCCGGGACTAGCGGGAGGAGTGACAGATACGCAGTATTTT. It specifies CASSGPGLAGGVTDTQYF.

This clone was counted between two and nine times. V usage is TRBV12-5 and J usage is TRBJ2-1; D gene unclear. The CDR3 runs 15 residues. Germline assignment: CDR1 LGHNT and CDR2 FRNRAP. V was cut by 4 bases and J by 4 bases, with 14 bases left in between. DNA of the CDR3: TGTGCTAGTGGTTATATCGAATGGCCTTACAATGAGCAGTTCTTC. Protein: CASGYIEWPYNEQFF.

This rearrangement joins TRBV5-4 to TRBJ1-5, with a weak D call TRBD1 (5 bases). The CDR3 length is 14 residues. Germline V gene data show CDR1 as SGHNT and CDR2 as YYREEE (reference sequence). V was cut by 4 bases and J by 5 bases, with 13 bases left in between. In nucleotides, the CDR3 is TGTGCCAGCAGCCACCAGGGTTCGCATCAGCCCCAGCATTTT. Encoded protein: CASSHQGSHQPQHF. Full variable domain (missing parts from reference TRBV5-4 and TRBJ1-5): ETGVTQSPTHLIKTRGQQVTLRCSSQSGHNTVSWYQQALGQGPQFIFQYYREEENGRGNFPPRFSGLQFPNYSSELNVNALELDDSALYLCASSHQGSHQPQHFGDGTRLSIL.

This chain uses TRBV6-5 with TRBJ2-7; TRBD1 matches at 9 bases. CDR1 and CDR2 from the germline V gene are MNHEY and SVGAGI. The CDR3 has 16 residues. Trimming removed 0 bases from V and 7 bases from J; junction bases left unmatched: 10. CDR3 nucleotides: TGTGCCAGCAGTTACTCGAGAAGCACAGGGGGCGGAGAGCAGTACTTC. It translates to CASSYSRSTGGGEQYF.

The V and J genes are TRBV7-8 and TRBJ2-7; TRBD2 agrees at 11 bases. Germline V gene lookup returns CDR1 SGHVS and CDR2 FQNEAQ. With V trimmed by 4 bases and J by 5 bases, 4 bases remained unmatched. This CDR3 has 14 amino acids. CDR3 coding DNA: TGTGCCAGCAGCTCGGGACTAGCGGCCGACGAGCAGTACTTC. It specifies CASSSGLAADEQYF.

J is TRBJ1-2 and V is TRBV5-1; the D gene is possibly TRBD1 (5 bases). Germline loops: CDR1 SGHRS, CDR2 YFSETQ. The ends were cut back, 4 bases at V and 6 bases at J, with 13 bases in the middle. This CDR3 comprises 13 residues. CDR3 amino acids: CASSHRRGNGYTF. The DNA for the CDR3 is TGCGCCAGCAGCCACCGGAGGGGCAATGGCTACACCTTC. Looking up the rest from reference TRBV5-1 and TRBJ1-2 gives the full variable domain: KAGVTQTPRYLIKTRGQQVTLSCSPISGHRSVSWYQQTPGQGLQFLFEYFSETQRNKGNFPGRFSGRQFSNSRSEMNVSTLELGDSALYLCASSHRRGNGYTFGSGTRLTVV.

The J gene is TRBJ1-3, the V gene TRBV15; D not certain. Germline-derived CDR1 and CDR2 are LNHNV and YYDKDF (reference sequence). The CDR3 sequence is 19 residues long. V gave up 6 bases and J gave up 1 base, with 25 bases separating them. CDR3: CATRHTPLKTSGSGNTIYF. CDR3 sequence (DNA): TGTGCCACCAGACACACCCCCCTAAAGACGAGCGGATCTGGAAACACCATATATTTT.

The rearrangement joins TRBV6-1 to TRBJ2-3, with 8 bases lining up with TRBD2. CDR3 length: 16 residues. V dropped 3 bases and J dropped 3; count of bases not matched to a gene: 8. Germline CDR1 MNHNS, CDR2 SASEGT. CDR3 protein: CASSEKAGARTDTQYF. The CDR3 DNA reads TGTGCCAGCAGTGAGAAAGCGGGAGCGCGAACAGATACGCAGTATTTT.

This chain joins TRBV9 and TRBJ2-1, with 14 positions matching TRBD2. J lost 8 bases, V lost 5 bases, and 9 bases had no gene match. Germline V lookup: CDR1 SGDLS, CDR2 YYNGEE. This CDR3 region has 16 residues. The DNA for the CDR3 is TGTGCCAGCAGTCTAAGCGGGACTAGCGGGAGACATGAGCAGTTCTTC. Protein sequence: CASSLSGTSGRHEQFF.

This chain connects TRBV27 to TRBJ1-5; D may be TRBD1 (5 bases). The CDR3 is made up of 15 amino acids. V lost 6 bases and J 0 bases, leaving 12 bases between the germline ends. The germline V gene has CDR1 MNHEY and CDR2 SMNVEV (reference sequence). CDR3 sequence: CASSLGGYSNQPQHF. The DNA of the CDR3 is TGTGCCAGCAGCCTGGGGGGTTATAGCAATCAGCCCCAGCATTTT.

The chain uses TRBV5-8 and TRBJ2-7, with 7 bases that match TRBD1. This CDR3 is 14 amino acids long. V shed 3 bases, J shed 4 bases, and the junction held 7 bases outside the gene matches. Per the germline V gene, CDR1 is SGHTS and CDR2 is YDEGEE. The CDR3 here is CASSCPGQLYEQYF. The CDR3 nucleotides are TGTGCCAGCAGCTGCCCGGGACAGCTTTACGAGCAGTACTTC.

The rearrangement links TRBV4-2 to TRBJ2-7; D is uncertain. The length of the CDR3 is 15 residues. Looked up from germline, CDR1 is LGHNA and CDR2 is YNFKEQ. Deletions cut 0 bases from V and 2 bases from J, with 11 bases between. This CDR3 reads CASSQDLTVAYEQYF. In DNA form, the CDR3 reads TGTGCCAGCAGCCAAGATCTCACGGTAGCCTACGAGCAGTACTTC.

The chain has TRBV25-1 and TRBJ2-1, with 7 nucleotides matching TRBD2. V lost 2 bases to trimming and J lost 9 bases; unmatched junction nucleotides: 13. CDR1 is MGHDK, CDR2 SYGVNS, per germline. This CDR3 has 16 residues. CDR3: CASSEGGVRGKVEQFF. Written as DNA, the CDR3 is TGTGCCAGCAGTGAAGGGGGGGTTCGGGGGAAGGTTGAGCAGTTCTTC.

This chain uses TRBV29-1 with TRBJ1-1; possibly TRBD1 for D (5 bases). There are 14 residues in the CDR3. V was pared by 1 base and J by 6 bases, with 15 bases between. Germline loops: CDR1 SQVTM, CDR2 ANQGSEA. CDR3 in amino acids: CSVEVEGVVAEAFF. In DNA form, the CDR3 reads TGCAGCGTTGAAGTAGAAGGGGTTGTCGCTGAAGCTTTCTTT. The full variable domain, in which reference TRBV29-1 and TRBJ1-1 provide the parts outside the CDR3, is SAVISQKPSRDICQRGTSLTIQCQVDSQVTMMFWYRQQPGQSLTLIATANQGSEATYESGFVIDKFPISRPNLTFSTLTVSNMSPEDSSIYLCSVEVEGVVAEAFFGQGTRLTVV.